These 25 T cell receptor beta chains originate from one sample sequenced in a study of OX40 agonist ivuxolimab in advanced cancers. Sequenced by immunoSEQ multiplex PCR; TCRdb stores in-frame clones only, minus some. The table lists around 67,000 clones, roughly 81% of them singletons. The sequencing here drew on CD4+ or CD8+ T cells sorted from blood, taken in a trial of the OX40 agonist ivuxolimab. Every receptor here comes from an adult with an advanced solid tumor such as melanoma, head and neck, liver or kidney cancer.

The chain carries TRBV30 and TRBJ1-4; perhaps TRBD1 as D (6 bases). Per germline, CDR1 GTSNPN and CDR2 SVGIG (reference sequence). Trimming took 5 bases from V and 2 from J, leaving 12 bases between them. The CDR3 has 14 amino acids. In DNA form, the CDR3 reads TGTGCCTGGCATACAGGGCAGACTAATGAAAAACTGTTTTTT. This gives the protein CAWHTGQTNEKLFF.

The rearrangement uses TRBV7-8 and TRBJ2-2; D ambiguous. The V gene's germline CDR1 is SGHVS and CDR2 FQNEAQ. V was trimmed by 5 bases and J by 0 bases, leaving 13 bases between them. The length of the CDR3 is 16 residues. The CDR3 nucleotides read TGTGCCAGCAGCCCCAACGGTTTGTCGAACACCGGGGAGCTGTTTTTT. It specifies CASSPNGLSNTGELFF.

The chain uses TRBV18 and TRBJ2-3; D perhaps matches TRBD1 (6 bases). This CDR3 has 15 amino acids. Germline V gene data show CDR1 as KGHSH and CDR2 as LQKENI. V lost 3 bases and J 2 bases, leaving 12 bases between the germline ends. This CDR3 reads CASSPPGAFTDTQYF. The CDR3 DNA sequence: TGTGCCAGCTCACCCCCAGGGGCCTTCACAGATACGCAGTATTTT.

This rearrangement joins TRBV6-1 to TRBJ2-7; maybe TRBD1 (6 bases). Germline V gene data show CDR1 as MNHNS and CDR2 as SASEGT. With 1 base removed from V and 1 base from J, the gap between germline ends came to 11 bases. This CDR3 is built from 15 residues. The CDR3 here is CASSEEGHHSYEQYF. CDR3 coding DNA: TGTGCCAGCAGTGAAGAGGGACATCATTCCTACGAGCAGTACTTC.

This chain uses TRBV7-2 with TRBJ2-7; D ambiguous. Deletions cut 4 bases from V and 3 bases from J, with 4 bases between. The length of the CDR3 is 11 residues. Germline CDR1 is SGHTA and CDR2 is FQGNSA. The CDR3 DNA reads as TGTGCCAGCAGCTGGGACTACGAGCAGTACTTC. Amino acid sequence: CASSWDYEQYF. The full variable domain, with the rest looked up from reference TRBV7-2 and TRBJ2-7, is GAGVSQSPSNKVTEKGKDVELRCDPISGHTALYWYRQSLGQGLEFLIYFQGNSAPDKSGLPSDRFSAERTGGSVSTLTIQRTQQEDSAVYLCASSWDYEQYFGPGTRLTVT.

J is TRBJ2-1 and V is TRBV5-4; TRBD2 agrees at 10 bases. CDR3 length equals 15 residues. Germline-derived CDR1 and CDR2 are SGHNT and YYREEE (reference sequence). Trimming took 4 bases from V and 6 from J; bases not matched to a gene: 7. The CDR3 coding sequence is TGTGCCAGCAGCCGCATTAGCGGGGGGTCCAATGAGCAGTTCTTC. Encoded protein: CASSRISGGSNEQFF.

This chain joins TRBV29-1 and TRBJ2-7, with TRBD2 matching 7 bases. CDR1 SQVTM and CDR2 ANQGSEA come from the germline V gene. The CDR3 has 15 residues. V was pared by 1 base and J by 0 bases, with 6 bases of the junction left unmatched. This CDR3 reads CSVEGRAGSSYEQYF. The CDR3 coding sequence is TGCAGCGTTGAAGGGCGAGCGGGGAGCTCCTACGAGCAGTACTTC.

The rearrangement uses TRBV6-5 and TRBJ2-7; D is perhaps TRBD1 (5 bases). This CDR3 region has 15 residues. V was cut by 5 bases and J by 0 bases, with 14 bases left in between. The V gene's germline CDR1 is MNHEY and CDR2 SVGAGI. The CDR3 here is CASSKGIRGSYEQYF. CDR3 bases: TGTGCCAGCAGTAAGGGCATTAGGGGCTCCTACGAGCAGTACTTC.

V and J are TRBV28 and TRBJ2-7, with D perhaps TRBD1 (5 bases). The CDR3 is made up of 12 amino acids. Trimming took 5 bases from V and 4 from J, leaving 9 bases between them. The germline CDR1 and CDR2 sequences are MDHEN and SYDVKM. The CDR3 coding sequence is TGTGCCAGCAGTCCAGGGCTATACGAGCAGTACTTC. It yields the protein CASSPGLYEQYF.

This clone was observed a single time. The rearrangement uses TRBV6-1 and TRBJ1-6; TRBD1 might be the D (5 bases). V lost 3 bases and J 12 bases, leaving 15 bases between the germline ends. CDR3 size: 14 residues. Per the germline V gene, CDR1 is MNHNS and CDR2 is SASEGT. CDR3 loop: CASSEIPGTRPLHF. The CDR3 DNA sequence: TGTGCCAGCAGTGAGATCCCCGGGACCCGACCCCTCCACTTT.

This clone was detected only a few times. The CDR3 here is CASSRGGGAPSSYEQYF. The DNA of the CDR3 is TGTGCCAGCAGCCGGGGGGGCGGGGCACCGAGCTCCTACGAGCAGTACTTC. The chain combines TRBV5-4 with TRBJ2-7; 8 positions match TRBD2. Germline lookup yields CDR1 SGHNT and CDR2 YYREEE (reference sequence). V lost 4 bases and J lost 0; bases outside the gene matches: 12. This CDR3 has 17 amino acids.

In its sample, this clone was seen a few times. This chain connects TRBV4-2 to TRBJ2-3; the D gene is possibly TRBD2 (5 bases). The CDR3 runs to 15 residues. V gave up 0 bases and J gave up 2 bases, with 9 bases separating them. Germline-derived CDR1 and CDR2 are LGHNA and YNFKEQ. CDR3 in DNA: TGTGCCAGCAGCCAAGATCGGCGGGTCACAGATACGCAGTATTTT. Its translation: CASSQDRRVTDTQYF.

The chain joins TRBV27 to TRBJ1-4, with 9 bases identical to TRBD1. Per the germline V gene, CDR1 is MNHEY and CDR2 is SMNVEV (reference sequence). The J segment lost 8 bases and the V segment lost 4 bases, leaving 8 bases of the junction unmatched. This CDR3 region has 15 residues. The CDR3 here is CASSSAGQGWEKLFF. The CDR3 coding sequence is TGTGCCAGCAGTTCCGCGGGACAGGGTTGGGAAAAACTGTTTTTT. The full variable domain, in which reference TRBV27 and TRBJ1-4 provide the parts outside the CDR3, is EAQVTQNPRYLITVTGKKLTVTCSQNMNHEYMSWYRQDPGLGLRQIYYSMNVEVTDKGDVPEGYKVSRKEKRNFPLILESPSPNQTSLYFCASSSAGQGWEKLFFGSGTQLSVL.

The rearrangement links TRBV10-3 to TRBJ2-4; D not certain. The CDR3 covers 13 residues. CDR1 and CDR2 from the germline V gene are ENHRY and SYGVKD. The germline V and J ends were trimmed by 0 bases and 6 bases, with 6 bases remaining between them. The DNA of the CDR3 is TGTGCCATCAGTGAGTCGGATTTAAACATTCAGTACTTC. Its protein is CAISESDLNIQYF.

This clone was seen only a few times. The chain carries TRBV2 and TRBJ1-2, with 7 bases identical to TRBD1. Germline V gene lookup returns CDR1 SNHLY and CDR2 FYNNEI. The CDR3 extends over 14 amino acids. V lost 7 bases, J lost 1 base, and 6 bases stayed unmatched. The CDR3 loop reads CASTPGQFNYGYTF. The DNA of the CDR3 is TGTGCCAGCACCCCGGGACAGTTTAACTATGGCTACACCTTC.

This rearrangement joins TRBV19 to TRBJ1-5; unclear D gene. V lost 7 bases to trimming and J lost 1 base, with 8 bases between them. CDR1 and CDR2 from the germline V gene are LNHDA and SQIVND (reference sequence). This CDR3 has 13 amino acids. The CDR3 nucleotides read TGTGCCAGTACGGGGTACAGCAATCAGCCCCAGCATTTT. Translating gives CASTGYSNQPQHF.

V gene TRBV6-4 combines with J gene TRBJ2-2; D unclear. The CDR3 has 15 residues. CDR1 MRHNA and CDR2 SNTAGT come from the germline V gene. Trimming stripped 4 bases from V and 1 base from J, with 10 bases between. CDR3 sequence (DNA): TGTGCCAGCAGTGTAGAAGGCGGGAACACCGGGGAGCTGTTTTTT. This gives the protein CASSVEGGNTGELFF.

The chain carries TRBV10-3 and TRBJ2-1; TRBD1 aligns across 9 bases. V trimming: 7 bases; J trimming: 9 bases; junction bases outside the gene matches: 10. The CDR3 consists of 14 residues. From germline, CDR1 is ENHRY and CDR2 SYGVKD. CDR3 bases: TGTGCCATCACCGACCGGGACAGGGATGGTGAGCAGTTCTTC. Translation gives CAITDRDRDGEQFF.

V usage is TRBV30 and J usage is TRBJ2-5; 7 nucleotides align to TRBD1. The CDR3 is made up of 13 amino acids. CDR1 and CDR2 (germline): GTSNPN, SVGIG (reference sequence). J gave up 4 bases and V 3 bases, and 5 bases lay outside the gene matches. CDR3 nucleotide sequence: TGTGCCTGGAGGAGACAGGGTTCAGAGACCCAGTACTTC. Protein product: CAWRRQGSETQYF.

V and J are TRBV28 and TRBJ2-3; D uncertain. CDR3 length: 14 amino acids. CDR1 and CDR2 (germline): MDHEN, SYDVKM. V shed 5 bases and J shed 2 bases, with 11 bases lying between them. The CDR3 here is CASSRRGDTDTQYF. CDR3 sequence (DNA): TGTGCCAGCAGTCGACGTGGGGACACAGATACGCAGTATTTT.

This chain uses TRBV7-2 with TRBJ2-7; 7 bases are a match to TRBD2. Germline values: CDR1 SGHTA, CDR2 FQGNSA. The CDR3 extends over 13 amino acids. Trimming cost V 1 base and J 6 bases; bases outside gene matches: 3. The CDR3 reads CASSLGTSIEQYF. CDR3 DNA: TGTGCCAGCAGCTTAGGGACTAGTATCGAGCAGTACTTC. Full variable domain (outside the CDR3, taken from reference TRBV7-2 and TRBJ2-7): GAGVSQSPSNKVTEKGKDVELRCDPISGHTALYWYRQSLGQGLEFLIYFQGNSAPDKSGLPSDRFSAERTGGSVSTLTIQRTQQEDSAVYLCASSLGTSIEQYFGPGTRLTVT.

The chain employs TRBV7-2 and TRBJ1-5; perhaps TRBD1 as D (6 bases). Germline V gene sequence: CDR1 SGHTA, CDR2 FQGNSA. V was shortened by 5 bases and J by 7 bases, with 12 bases between the two germline ends. The CDR3 length is 13 residues. The CDR3 DNA reads TGTGCCAGCAGCGAGACTAGGGGGCAGCCCCAGCATTTT. Translated: CASSETRGQPQHF.

The chain combines TRBV30 with TRBJ2-3; D is unresolved. The CDR3 loop spans 14 amino acids. V was shortened by 0 bases and J by 0 bases, with 7 bases between the two germline ends. Germline V gene lookup returns CDR1 GTSNPN and CDR2 SVGIG (reference sequence). CDR3 coding DNA: TGTGCCTGGAGTGTAACAGTAAGCACAGATACGCAGTATTTT. Its protein product is CAWSVTVSTDTQYF. The variable domain in full, completed from reference TRBV30 and TRBJ2-3, reads SQTIHQWPATLVQPVGSPLSLECTVEGTSNPNLYWYRQAAGRGLQLLFYSVGIGQISSEVPQNLSASRPQDRQFILSSKKLLLSDSGFYLCAWSVTVSTDTQYFGPGTRLTVL.

This rearrangement joins TRBV18 to TRBJ2-7, with 14 bases that match TRBD2. The CDR3 contains 16 residues. Germline V gene lookup returns CDR1 KGHSH and CDR2 LQKENI. V shed 3 bases and J 10 bases; nucleotides not matched to a gene: 11. The CDR3 bases are TGTGCCAGCTCACCGCCCTCCGGGACTAGCGGGGGAACACAGTACTTC. Translation: CASSPPSGTSGGTQYF.

The chain couples TRBV12-5 to TRBJ1-1; TRBD1 matches at 7 bases. Losses at the gene ends were 6 bases for V and 6 bases for J; bases not matched to a gene: 7. Germline lookup yields CDR1 LGHNT and CDR2 FRNRAP. The CDR3 spans 13 residues. The chain's CDR3 is CASGQGGVAEAFF. The CDR3 nucleotides read TGTGCTAGTGGCCAGGGGGGCGTAGCTGAAGCTTTCTTT.